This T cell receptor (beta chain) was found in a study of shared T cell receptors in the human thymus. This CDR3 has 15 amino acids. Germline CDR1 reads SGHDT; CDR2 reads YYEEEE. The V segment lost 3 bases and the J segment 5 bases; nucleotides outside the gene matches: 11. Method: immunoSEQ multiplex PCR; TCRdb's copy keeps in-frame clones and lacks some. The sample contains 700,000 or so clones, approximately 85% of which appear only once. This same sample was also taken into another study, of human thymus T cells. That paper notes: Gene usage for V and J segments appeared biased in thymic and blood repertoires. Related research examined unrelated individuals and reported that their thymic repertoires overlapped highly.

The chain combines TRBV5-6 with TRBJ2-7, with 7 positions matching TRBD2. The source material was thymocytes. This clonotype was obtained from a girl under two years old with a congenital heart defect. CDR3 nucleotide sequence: TGTGCCAGCAGCTCCTCTCCGAGCGGGGTCCACGAGCAGTACTTC. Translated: CASSSSPSGVHEQYF.